A single sample is the source of the 30 T cell receptor beta chains below, sequenced in a study of OX40 agonist ivuxolimab in advanced cancers. Profiling relied on immunoSEQ multiplex PCR, and the TCRdb table lists in-frame clones only, not all of them. The sample records roughly 48,000 clones, under 85% being singletons. The material was CD4+ or CD8+ T cells sorted from blood, obtained in a trial of the OX40 agonist ivuxolimab. The receptors come from an adult with an advanced solid tumor such as melanoma, head and neck, liver or kidney cancer.

The V and J genes are TRBV7-6 and TRBJ1-1, with 9 nucleotides matching TRBD1. The J segment lost 2 bases and the V segment lost 4 bases, leaving 11 bases of the junction unmatched. Germline CDR1 is SGHVS and CDR2 is FNYEAQ. This CDR3 is 17 amino acids long. CDR3 DNA sequence: TGTGCCAGCAGCTCACAACCGGGACAGGGCACAAACACTGAAGCTTTCTTT. Translated: CASSSQPGQGTNTEAFF.

The chain uses TRBV7-3 and TRBJ2-3; TRBD1 might be the D (6 bases). Between the trimmed V and J ends, which lost 3 bases and 7 bases, there was a span of 14 bases. Germline V lookup: CDR1 SGHTA, CDR2 FQGTGA. The CDR3 runs 14 residues. Here the CDR3 DNA reads TGTGCCAGCAGCTTGGCAGGGGCGAGTAATACGCAGTATTTT. Residues: CASSLAGASNTQYF. The full variable domain, rest sourced from reference TRBV7-3 and TRBJ2-3, is GAGVSQTPSNKVTEKGKYVELRCDPISGHTALYWYRQSLGQGPEFLIYFQGTGAADDSGLPNDRFFAVRPEGSVSTLKIQRTERGDSAVYLCASSLAGASNTQYFGPGTRLTVL.

The chain carries TRBV29-1 and TRBJ1-1; weak D call: TRBD1 (6 bases). V lost 5 bases, J lost 1 base, and 17 bases lay in between. The CDR3 sequence is 15 residues long. The germline V gene has CDR1 SQVTM and CDR2 ANQGSEA. The CDR3 DNA reads as TGCAGCGTTAGAGGGACGGACAGAACGAACACTGAAGCTTTCTTT. This translates into CSVRGTDRTNTEAFF.

As to this clone: The junction departs from germline at one end; a sequencing error may be responsible. Other nucleotide sequences in the sample specify the same CDR3. The CDR3 DNA follows: TGTGCTAGCAGCCGTACGGGGTTGGAGCTGTTTTTT. Its protein is CASSRTGLELFF. The chain has TRBV7-7 and TRBJ2-2, with D possibly being TRBD2 (5 bases). The CDR3 loop spans 12 amino acids. Germline CDR1 reads SSHAT; CDR2 reads FNYEAQ (reference sequence).

The V call is TRBV5-1, the J call TRBJ2-1; 8 nucleotides line up with TRBD2. Trimming at V came to 1 base and at J to 11 bases, leaving 17 bases not matched to a gene. The germline V gene has CDR1 SGHRS and CDR2 YFSETQ. There are 17 residues in the CDR3. As DNA, the CDR3 is TGCGCCAGCAGCTTGCACGAGCGGGCCGCCGGGGGGGGGAAGCAGTTCTTC. This encodes CASSLHERAAGGGKQFF.

This clone was seen more than once but under ten times. In nucleotides, the CDR3 is TGTGCCAGCTCACCATGGACAGGGAATCAGCCCCAGCATTTT. Its translation: CASSPWTGNQPQHF. V and J are TRBV18 and TRBJ1-5, with TRBD1 matching 8 bases. The germline CDR1 and CDR2 sequences are KGHSH and LQKENI. The CDR3 runs to 14 residues. The junction had 1 base not matched to a gene; V was cut back by 2 bases and J by 4 bases.

The V gene is TRBV11-2, the J gene TRBJ2-1, with D possibly matching TRBD2 (7 bases). The germline V gene encodes CDR1 SGHAT and CDR2 FQNNGV. V was shortened by 6 bases and J by 9 bases, with 18 bases between the two germline ends. This CDR3 is 14 amino acids long. Here the CDR3 reads CASRTPRGAIEQFF. Written as DNA, the CDR3 is TGTGCCAGCAGAACTCCCCGGGGGGCCATTGAGCAGTTCTTC.

This sequence joins TRBV18 and TRBJ2-7, with no clear D. Germline V gene lookup returns CDR1 KGHSH and CDR2 LQKENI. V was shortened by 1 base and J by 2 bases, with 9 bases between the two germline ends. The CDR3 consists of 14 residues. The CDR3 region is CASSPRVQAYEQYF. In nucleotides, the CDR3 is TGTGCCAGCTCACCACGGGTGCAGGCCTACGAGCAGTACTTC.

This chain connects TRBV7-9 to TRBJ2-5; D possibly corresponds to TRBD1 (6 bases). This CDR3 spans 15 amino acids. Germline CDR1 SEHNR, CDR2 FQNEAQ (reference sequence). V was cut by 5 bases and J by 5 bases, with 18 bases left in between. CDR3 nucleotide sequence: TGTGCCAGCAGCCCTTTGGACAGTTTGAGGGAGACCCAGTACTTC. Its protein is CASSPLDSLRETQYF.

The gene calls are TRBV9 and TRBJ1-4; weak D call: TRBD1 (6 bases). The CDR3 is 15 amino acids. V lost 0 bases and J 13 bases, leaving 19 bases between the germline ends. Per germline, CDR1 SGDLS and CDR2 YYNGEE. This chain's CDR3 is CASSVDRQGQVGLFF. As DNA, the CDR3 is TGTGCCAGCAGCGTAGATCGGCAGGGGCAAGTAGGACTGTTTTTT.

V is TRBV2 and J is TRBJ1-1; D remains ambiguous. Trimming stripped 7 bases from V and 3 bases from J, with 33 bases between. The CDR3 contains 20 residues. The germline CDR1 and CDR2 sequences are SNHLY and FYNNEI. The CDR3 DNA reads TGTGCCAGCATTGTTACGCAAGGCGGTGACGTTATGAATATTCACACTGAAGCTTTCTTT. This encodes CASIVTQGGDVMNIHTEAFF.

This rearrangement joins TRBV2 to TRBJ2-4, with 7 bases lining up with TRBD1. The CDR3 contains 14 residues. Trimming at V came to 10 bases and at J to 1 base, leaving 7 bases not matched to a gene. The germline CDR1 and CDR2 sequences are SNHLY and FYNNEI. CDR3 sequence (DNA): TGTGCCACAAACAGGGGTGAGGCCAAAAACATTCAGTACTTC. Translated, it gives CATNRGEAKNIQYF.

The rearrangement links TRBV30 to TRBJ1-1; D not resolved. The CDR3 runs 15 residues. Trimming removed 3 bases at V and 0 bases at J, with 14 bases between. In germline, CDR1 is GTSNPN, CDR2 SVGIG (reference sequence). CDR3 region: CAWSIPDHLNTEAFF. Written as DNA, the CDR3 is TGTGCCTGGAGCATTCCCGATCACTTGAACACTGAAGCTTTCTTT.

This chain joins TRBV20-1 and TRBJ2-7; D gene uncertain. The ends were cut back, 2 bases at V and 3 bases at J, with 5 bases in the middle. The CDR3 length is 11 residues. Germline CDR1 DFQATT, CDR2 SNEGSKA (reference sequence). The CDR3 is CSARNSYEQYF. The DNA for the CDR3 is TGCAGTGCTAGAAACAGCTACGAGCAGTACTTC.

V is TRBV6-1 and J is TRBJ2-7; 7 bases match TRBD1. In germline, CDR1 is MNHNS, CDR2 SASEGT. The CDR3 contains 14 residues. The V gene end was trimmed by 6 bases and the J gene end by 3 bases; junction bases not matched to a gene: 8. As DNA, the CDR3 is TGTGCCAGCAGGGTGACAGGGATAGTCTACGAGCAGTACTTC. Translated, it gives CASRVTGIVYEQYF.

The chain uses TRBV29-1 and TRBJ1-1; D uncertain. This CDR3 is built from 12 residues. Trimming left V 5 bases short and J 1 base short, with 8 bases between. CDR1 is SQVTM and CDR2 is ANQGSEA in the germline V gene. The CDR3 protein is CSVFLGNTEAFF. Here the CDR3 DNA reads TGCAGCGTTTTTTTAGGGAACACTGAAGCTTTCTTT. Full variable domain (outside the CDR3, taken from reference TRBV29-1 and TRBJ1-1): SAVISQKPSRDICQRGTSLTIQCQVDSQVTMMFWYRQQPGQSLTLIATANQGSEATYESGFVIDKFPISRPNLTFSTLTVSNMSPEDSSIYLCSVFLGNTEAFFGQGTRLTVV.

This chain joins TRBV6-6 and TRBJ1-5; D gene unclear. The CDR3 loop spans 14 amino acids. The V end was cut by 0 bases, the J end by 9 bases, with 12 bases between. From germline, CDR1 is MNHNY and CDR2 SVGAGI (reference sequence). In DNA, the CDR3 is TGTGCCAGCAGTTACTCCCAGCAGTGGGGGCCCCAGCATTTT. Translating it yields CASSYSQQWGPQHF.

V gene TRBV27 combines with J gene TRBJ1-2; 7 bases match TRBD1. This CDR3 has 15 amino acids. The germline CDR1 and CDR2 sequences are MNHEY and SMNVEV (reference sequence). J lost 4 bases, V lost 6 bases, and 11 bases had no gene match. DNA for the CDR3: TGTGCCAGCAGCCCCCCCGGACAGGTCGGCTATGGCTACACCTTC. Translating gives CASSPPGQVGYGYTF.

V and J are TRBV6-6 and TRBJ2-7, with 11 bases aligning to TRBD1. CDR1 is MNHNY and CDR2 is SVGAGI in the germline V gene (reference sequence). The trim removed 7 bases at V and 5 bases at J, leaving 7 bases unmatched. The CDR3 has 14 residues. The CDR3 loop is CASTGRTGGDEQYF. For the CDR3, the DNA is TGTGCCAGCACCGGCCGGACAGGGGGCGACGAGCAGTACTTC.

The chain has TRBV7-2 and TRBJ2-1; the match to TRBD2 covers 11 bases. CDR1 is SGHTA, CDR2 FQGNSA, per germline. Unmatched junction bases numbered 8, after V lost 2 bases and J lost 8 bases. CDR3 length: 16 residues. Here the CDR3 reads CASSLTSGGIGYEQFF. The CDR3 nucleotides read TGTGCCAGCAGCTTAACTAGCGGGGGAATAGGGTATGAGCAGTTCTTC.

The chain is built from TRBV5-5 and TRBJ1-5; TRBD1 is a possible D gene (5 bases). Germline assignment: CDR1 SGHKS and CDR2 YYEKEE (reference sequence). Trimming stripped 3 bases from V and 3 bases from J, with 16 bases between. CDR3 length: 16 amino acids. The CDR3 loop reads CASSSPGPRFNQPQHF. In DNA, the CDR3 is TGTGCCAGCAGCTCGCCGGGACCGAGATTCAATCAGCCCCAGCATTTT.

In its sample, this clone ranks as medium-sized. The chain joins TRBV6-1 to TRBJ2-1; D remains unclear. Per the germline V gene, CDR1 is MNHNS and CDR2 is SASEGT. The V end was cut by 6 bases, the J end by 8 bases, with 14 bases between. This CDR3 contains 13 residues. The CDR3: CASSHGKGHEQFF. In nucleotides, the CDR3 is TGTGCCAGCAGCCACGGAAAGGGCCATGAGCAGTTCTTC.

About this clone itself: An end of the junction does not agree with germline; a read error may underlie this. V and J are TRBV20-1 and TRBJ1-2; 7 nucleotides align to TRBD1. Germline V gene data show CDR1 as DFQATT and CDR2 as SNEGSKA (reference sequence). The CDR3 has 11 residues. In nucleotides, the CDR3 is TGCAGTGCTAGATTTACAGGGGCCCCCTTCTTC. Amino acids: CSARFTGAPFF.

The J gene is TRBJ2-5, the V gene TRBV25-1, with D possibly matching TRBD2 (5 bases). V was cut by 3 bases and J by 0 bases, with 14 bases left in between. Germline V gives CDR1 MGHDK, CDR2 SYGVNS. The CDR3 extends over 16 amino acids. CDR3 DNA sequence: TGTGCCAGCAGTGAGATGGGGAGCATACACCAAGAGACCCAGTACTTC. Its translation is CASSEMGSIHQETQYF.

The chain has TRBV29-1 and TRBJ1-2; 7 bases map to TRBD1. This CDR3 has 14 amino acids. Germline trimming cut 0 bases from V and 7 bases from J; bases unmatched to any gene: 8. The V gene's germline CDR1 is SQVTM and CDR2 ANQGSEA. DNA for the CDR3: TGCAGCGTTGAAGATCCAGCAGGGGGGTCTGGCTACACCTTC. Its protein product is CSVEDPAGGSGYTF.

The rearrangement links TRBV7-3 to TRBJ2-3; the D is unclear. Trimming stripped 1 base from V and 6 bases from J, with 5 bases between. Germline CDR1 and CDR2: SGHTA and FQGTGA. CDR3 length: 12 amino acids. The CDR3 DNA reads TGTGCCAGCAGCTTAAACGGGGATACGCAGTATTTT. Its translation is CASSLNGDTQYF.

The chain couples TRBV7-2 to TRBJ2-2, with D possibly matching TRBD2 (6 bases). Trimming pared 5 bases from V and 7 bases from J, leaving 11 bases between. The CDR3 runs to 13 residues. Germline CDR1 SGHTA, CDR2 FQGNSA. The CDR3 loop is CASSRQGLGELFF. Written as DNA, the CDR3 is TGTGCCAGCAGCAGGCAGGGACTCGGGGAGCTGTTTTTT.

The rearrangement links TRBV4-1 to TRBJ1-1; 10 bases map to TRBD1. V dropped 4 bases and J dropped 4; count of bases not matched to a gene: 9. Germline CDR1 reads MGHRA; CDR2 reads YSYEKL. The CDR3 loop spans 16 amino acids. The DNA for the CDR3 is TGCGCCAGCAGCCGGACAGGGGGGGAAAGAAGCACTGAAGCTTTCTTT. Amino acids: CASSRTGGERSTEAFF.

V and J are TRBV5-1 and TRBJ1-6; D is unresolved. The CDR3 contains 14 residues. Germline loops: CDR1 SGHRS, CDR2 YFSETQ. The V end lost 8 bases, the J end lost 9 bases, and 18 bases lay between the germline ends. The CDR3 region is CASHLDHEGSPLHF. In DNA, the CDR3 is TGCGCCAGTCACCTGGACCACGAAGGTTCACCCCTCCACTTT.

The chain carries TRBV6-6 and TRBJ2-7, with 11 positions matching TRBD2. The V segment lost 7 bases and the J segment 4 bases; nucleotides outside the gene matches: 6. CDR3 size: 14 residues. The V gene's germline CDR1 is MNHNY and CDR2 SVGAGI (reference sequence). CDR3 sequence reads: CASKATSGEYEQYF. In nucleotides, the CDR3 is TGTGCCAGCAAGGCGACTAGCGGGGAGTACGAGCAGTACTTC.